The clone carrying this T cell receptor (beta chain) was counted between two and nine times. This entry belongs to a study of T cells in Graves' hyperthyroidism and ophthalmopathy. Using RNA transcripts as the source, TCR beta CDR3 regions were amplified. HTBI primers were the set used in a first-round RT-PCR of the TCR CDR3. TCRdb passed the multiplex PCR reads through MiXCR, listing each CDR3 protein once. The sample lists 500,000 to 600,000 distinct CDR3 sequences, 15% to 20% occurring once. From germline, CDR1 is LNHDA and CDR2 SQIVND (reference sequence). The CDR3 has 16 amino acids. Unmatched junction bases numbered 11, after V lost 4 bases and J lost 3 bases.

J is TRBJ1-2 and V is TRBV19; 7 nucleotides agree with TRBD1. The sample consisted of blood. This sequence originates from a woman aged 18-29 years with Graves' hyperthyroidism. This chain's CDR3 is CASSTSTGVLDYGYTF. The CDR3, as DNA: TGTGCCAGTAGTACGTCCACAGGGGTTCTTGACTATGGCTACACCTTC.